The rows below give T cell receptor beta chains drawn from one sample of a study of T-cell memory formation after mild COVID-19. TCRdb recomputed calls from the 5' RACE reads with MiXCR, one row per CDR3 protein. The data contain roughly 160,000 distinct CDR3 sequences, around a tenth of them singletons. Input material: PBMCs or a T cell subset sorted from them (not recorded which). These receptors were obtained from a man between 18 and 35 years old who had mild COVID-19 (a few samples of this study predate the infection). Cell type and time point are not known. CDR3s include the opening cysteine and the closing phenylalanine or tryptophan. D genes are given only for firm matches. The listing skips clone size in some rows; elsewhere it reads once, few, many or a size class.

j_call v_call d_call clone_size cdr3_nt cdr3_aa
TRBJ1-4 TRBV7-3 NA NA TGTGCCAGCAGCTCCTCGGCGGGTGAAAAACTGTTTTTT CASSSSAGEKLFF
TRBJ1-2 TRBV20-1 NA many TGCAGTGCTGTCGGACAGACCGATGGCTACACCTTC CSAVGQTDGYTF
TRBJ2-3 TRBV12-3/TRBV12-4 NA NA TGTGCCAGCAGTTTAGGGCGACTAGGTTCAGATACGCAGTATTTT CASSLGRLGSDTQYF
TRBJ2-1 TRBV3-1 TRBD2 few TGTGCCAGCAGGCTACTAGCGGGGGTCAACAATGAGCAGTTCTTC CASRLLAGVNNEQFF
TRBJ2-7 TRBV14 TRBD1 few TGTGCCAGCAGCCACCTAGGACAGGACTACGAGCAGTACTTC CASSHLGQDYEQYF
TRBJ2-5 TRBV4-3 TRBD2 many TGCGCCAGCAGCCCACAAGGACTAGCGGGGAATGGGGAGACCCAGTACTTC CASSPQGLAGNGETQYF
TRBJ1-2 TRBV6-2/TRBV6-3 NA few TGTGCCAGCGCTCGGGGCGCCGACTATGGCTACACCTTC CASARGADYGYTF
TRBJ2-3 TRBV5-1 NA few TGCGCCACCGGACGGAACACAGATACGCAGTATTTT CATGRNTDTQYF
TRBJ2-2 TRBV9 TRBD2 few TGTGCCAGCAGCGCGGGGGGCGGGGAGCTGTTTTTT CASSAGGGELFF
TRBJ2-4 TRBV7-2 TRBD2 few TGTGCCAGCAGCCTTGGGGCTAGCGGGGAACACAAAAACATTCAGTACTTC CASSLGASGEHKNIQYF
TRBJ2-3 TRBV20-1 TRBD1 few TGCAGTGCTAGGCCGGGACAGGGGGCCTCTATTAGCACAGATACGCAGTATTTT CSARPGQGASISTDTQYF